Sequencing of this T cell receptor beta chain was carried out in a study of CD8 T cells in Susac syndrome. Trimming cost V 5 bases and J 4 bases; bases outside gene matches: 11. The V gene's germline CDR1 is SQVTM and CDR2 ANQGSEA. The CDR3 has 15 amino acids. RNA totalling about 0.5 to 1 ug underwent reverse transcription with random hexamers. immunoSEQ multiplex PCR amplified TCR beta CDR3 across 54 Vbeta, 13 Jbeta. A single record per CDR3 protein comes from TCRdb applying MiXCR to the immunoSEQ multiplex PCR reads. Altogether 150,000 to 200,000 distinct CDR3 sequences are present, about 93% being singletons, with the ten largest covering around 0.14%. Negative isolation was applied to CD8+ and CD4+ T cells, and FACS enrichment was applied to TEMRA cells.

The source is a human donor in good health. The specimen sequenced was CD4+ T cells from PBMCs. The V and J genes are TRBV29-1 and TRBJ2-1, with 7 bases aligning to TRBD1. CDR3 loop: CSVTARTGQYNEQFF. The CDR3 DNA is TGCAGCGTTACCGCACGGACAGGCCAATACAATGAGCAGTTCTTC.